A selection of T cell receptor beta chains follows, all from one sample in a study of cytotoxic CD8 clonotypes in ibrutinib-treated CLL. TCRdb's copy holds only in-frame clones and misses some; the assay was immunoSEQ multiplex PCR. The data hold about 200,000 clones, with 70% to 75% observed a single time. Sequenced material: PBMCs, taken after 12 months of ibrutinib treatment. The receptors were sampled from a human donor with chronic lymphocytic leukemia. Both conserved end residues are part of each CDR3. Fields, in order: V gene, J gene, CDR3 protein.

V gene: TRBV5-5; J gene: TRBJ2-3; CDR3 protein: CASSARLAGGNTQYF
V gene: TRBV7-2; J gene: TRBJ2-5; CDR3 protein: CASSLAAGGETQYF
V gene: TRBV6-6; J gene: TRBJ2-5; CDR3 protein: CASSRTGIQETQYF
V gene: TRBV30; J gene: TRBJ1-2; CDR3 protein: CAWTGDGYGYTF
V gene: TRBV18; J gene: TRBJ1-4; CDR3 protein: CASSPPRGLGEKLFF
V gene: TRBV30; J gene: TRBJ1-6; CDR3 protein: CAWGRAGNSPLHF
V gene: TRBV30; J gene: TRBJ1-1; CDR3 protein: CAWSIGLNTEAFF
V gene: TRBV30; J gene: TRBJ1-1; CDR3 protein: CAWSVLMNTEAFF
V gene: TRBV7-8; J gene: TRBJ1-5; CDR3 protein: CASSLRQPNQPQHF
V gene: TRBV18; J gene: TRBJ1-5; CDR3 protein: CASSPNGSNQPQHF
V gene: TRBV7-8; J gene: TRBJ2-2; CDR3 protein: CASSHLGTGITGELFF
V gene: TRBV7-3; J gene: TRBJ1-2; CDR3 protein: CASSYTGRADGYTF
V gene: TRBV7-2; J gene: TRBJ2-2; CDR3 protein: CASTLAVRTGELFF
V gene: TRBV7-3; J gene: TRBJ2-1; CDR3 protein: CASSLGTSINEQFF
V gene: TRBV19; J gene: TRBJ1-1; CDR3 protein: CASSQGGFTEAFF
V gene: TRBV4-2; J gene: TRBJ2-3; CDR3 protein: CASSQDWGNPQYF
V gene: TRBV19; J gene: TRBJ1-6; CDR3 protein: CASSTLRRRDSYNSPLHF
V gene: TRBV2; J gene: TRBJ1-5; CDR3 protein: CASHRGDANQPQHF
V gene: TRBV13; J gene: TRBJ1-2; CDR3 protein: CASSLQGNYGYTF
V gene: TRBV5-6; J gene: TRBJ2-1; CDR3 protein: CASSLVGGNNEQFF
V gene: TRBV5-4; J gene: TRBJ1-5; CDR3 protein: CASSSDRGGQPQHF
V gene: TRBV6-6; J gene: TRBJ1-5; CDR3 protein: CASSYERGHNQPQHF
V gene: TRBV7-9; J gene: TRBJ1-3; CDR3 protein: CASSSAGSGNTIYF
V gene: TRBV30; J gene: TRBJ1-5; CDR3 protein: CAWSPLGPRLNQPQHF